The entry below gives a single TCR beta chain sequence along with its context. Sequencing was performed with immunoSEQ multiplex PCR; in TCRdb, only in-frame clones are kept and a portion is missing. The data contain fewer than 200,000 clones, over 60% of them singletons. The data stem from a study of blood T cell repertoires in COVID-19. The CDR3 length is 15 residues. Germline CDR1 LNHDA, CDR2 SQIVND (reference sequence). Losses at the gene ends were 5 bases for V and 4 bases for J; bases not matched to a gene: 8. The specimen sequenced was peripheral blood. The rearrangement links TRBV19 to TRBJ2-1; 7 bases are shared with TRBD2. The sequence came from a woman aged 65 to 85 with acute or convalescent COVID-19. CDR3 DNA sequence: TGTGCCAGTAGTGACCGACATAGCGGGTACAATGAGCAGTTCTTC. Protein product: CASSDRHSGYNEQFF.